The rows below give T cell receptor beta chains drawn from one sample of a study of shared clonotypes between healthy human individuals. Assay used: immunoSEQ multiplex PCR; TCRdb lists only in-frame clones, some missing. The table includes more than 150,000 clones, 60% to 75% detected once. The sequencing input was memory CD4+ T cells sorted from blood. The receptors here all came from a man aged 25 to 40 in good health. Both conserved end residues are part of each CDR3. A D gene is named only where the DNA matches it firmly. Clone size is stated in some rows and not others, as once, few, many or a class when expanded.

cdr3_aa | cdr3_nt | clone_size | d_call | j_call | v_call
CASSPSTGAYEQYF | TGCGCCAGCAGCCCCTCGACAGGGGCGTACGAGCAGTACTTC | NA | TRBD1 | TRBJ2-7 | TRBV5-1
CASSQIPGGGYTF | TGTGCCAGCAGCCAAATTCCCGGGGGTGGCTACACCTTC | NA | NA | TRBJ1-2 | TRBV14
CASSWGQGGSPGANVLTF | TGTGCCAGCAGCTGGGGCCAGGGTGGTAGCCCTGGGGCCAACGTCCTGACTTTC | NA | NA | TRBJ2-6 | TRBV5-6
CASSDSASGRDTQYF | TGTGCCAGCAGTGACTCGGCTAGCGGGAGAGATACGCAGTATTTT | few | TRBD2 | TRBJ2-3 | TRBV6-4
CASRLTSGRAQTDTQYF | TGTGCCAGCCGATTGACTAGCGGGAGGGCCCAGACAGATACGCAGTATTTT | NA | TRBD2 | TRBJ2-3 | TRBV27
CASSHRTSGGFNEQFF | TGCGCCAGCAGCCACCGGACTAGCGGGGGGTTCAATGAGCAGTTCTTC | NA | TRBD2 | TRBJ2-1 | TRBV5-1
CASSLGQWTEAFF | TGTGCCAGCAGCTTAGGACAGTGGACTGAAGCTTTCTTT | NA | NA | TRBJ1-1 | TRBV7-2
CSVEDRGYGYTF | TGCAGCGTTGAAGATCGGGGCTATGGCTACACCTTC | NA | NA | TRBJ1-2 | TRBV29-1
CASSVGLAGDTDTQYF | TGTGCCAGCAGCGTAGGACTAGCGGGAGATACAGATACGCAGTATTTT | NA | TRBD2 | TRBJ2-3 | TRBV9
CASSPGWNYEQYF | TGTGCCAGCTCACCGGGTTGGAACTACGAGCAGTACTTC | few | NA | TRBJ2-7 | TRBV18
CASSLDLMPGELFF | TGTGCCAGCAGCTTAGACCTTATGCCCGGGGAGCTGTTTTTT | few | NA | TRBJ2-2 | TRBV7-2
CASSLGTGDGETQYF | TGCGCCAGCAGCCTCGGGACAGGGGATGGAGAGACCCAGTACTTC | NA | TRBD1 | TRBJ2-5 | TRBV5-1
CASKVSTNQETQYF | TGTGCCAGCAAAGTGTCGACCAACCAAGAGACCCAGTACTTC | NA | NA | TRBJ2-5 | TRBV2
CASSPQGGTDYGYTF | TGTGCCAGCAGCCCCCAGGGAGGAACGGACTATGGCTACACCTTC | NA | NA | TRBJ1-2 | TRBV7-8
CASSLGQGQPQHF | TGTGCCAGCAGCTTAGGACAGGGACAGCCCCAGCATTTT | NA | TRBD1 | TRBJ1-5 | TRBV7-8
CASSVGSTYNEQFF | TGTGCCAGCAGCGTAGGAAGCACATACAATGAGCAGTTCTTC | few | NA | TRBJ2-1 | TRBV9
CASSLDSNQPQHF | TGTGCTAGCAGCTTAGATAGCAATCAGCCCCAGCATTTT | NA | NA | TRBJ1-5 | TRBV7-7